What follows is one T cell receptor (beta chain) and its context. It lacks a known antigen. No quality values exist for individual bases; no much larger clone is one base distant. This entry belongs to a study of radiotherapy plus CTLA-4 blockade in lung cancer (dated by TCRdb to the late 2010s). A note on the overall study: Objective responses occurred in 18% of enrolled patients, and around 29% achieved disease control. The paper as a whole reports these results and caveats: Early dynamic changes in blood T cell clones, together with increased serum interferon-beta after radiation, were reported as the strongest predictors of response. After treatment with radiotherapy and ipilimumab, TCR clones that originated in tumors expanded in peripheral blood.

Libraries came from the immunoSEQ multiplex PCR assay. Entries here come from immuneACCESS through TCRdb and include only in-frame sequences with V and J called. Some clones fail to appear in such tables; in the studies checked, an unresolved V gene covers under half of the shortfall, and the cause of the remainder is unknown. This sample is represented by about 59,000 clones; 70% to 85% of them were singletons. The ten most abundant clones make up 6% to 7% of the sample. The study evaluated CTLA-4 blockade (ipilimumab) given together with focal radiation therapy in patients who had chemo-refractory metastatic non-small-cell lung cancer. Sequences MGHRA (CDR1) and YSYEKL (CDR2) are obtained from the germline V gene. Trimming at the junction amounts to 1 base on V and 4 bases on J, and the germline ends lie 10 bases apart. Counted from cysteine to phenylalanine, this CDR3 has 14 amino acids. Kept here is only the CDR3 DNA, which spans 42 bases and is read in frame from base 1.

The origin of this receptor is a human donor with non-small cell lung cancer whose response to radiotherapy plus ipilimumab could not be evaluated. The specimen comprised peripheral blood, sampled from a patient treated with radiotherapy plus ipilimumab. The chain was built from TRBV4-1 and TRBJ1-2; the D segment cannot be called with confidence. The DNA sequence follows: TGCGCCAGCAGCCAAGTAATGGCAGGCTATGGCTACACCTTC. It encodes CASSQVMAGYGYTF.